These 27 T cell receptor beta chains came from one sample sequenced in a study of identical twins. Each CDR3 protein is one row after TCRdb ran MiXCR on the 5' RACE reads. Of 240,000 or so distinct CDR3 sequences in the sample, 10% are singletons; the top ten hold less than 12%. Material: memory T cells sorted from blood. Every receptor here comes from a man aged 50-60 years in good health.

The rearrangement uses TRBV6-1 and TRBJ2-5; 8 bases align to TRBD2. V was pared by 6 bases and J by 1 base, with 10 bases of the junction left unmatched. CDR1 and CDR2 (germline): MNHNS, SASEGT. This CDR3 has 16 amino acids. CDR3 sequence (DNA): TGTGCCAGCAGGCCACTGAGCGGGAGTCGCCAAGAGACCCAGTACTTC. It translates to CASRPLSGSRQETQYF.

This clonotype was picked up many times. The CDR3 DNA reads as TGCAGTGCTAATAGAGTCGTCGGGACCGGGGAGCTGTTTTTT. Its translation: CSANRVVGTGELFF. The chain is built from TRBV20-1 and TRBJ2-2; D remains unclear. Trimming stripped 4 bases from V and 5 bases from J, with 14 bases between. The CDR3 runs 14 residues. From germline, CDR1 is DFQATT and CDR2 SNEGSKA (reference sequence).

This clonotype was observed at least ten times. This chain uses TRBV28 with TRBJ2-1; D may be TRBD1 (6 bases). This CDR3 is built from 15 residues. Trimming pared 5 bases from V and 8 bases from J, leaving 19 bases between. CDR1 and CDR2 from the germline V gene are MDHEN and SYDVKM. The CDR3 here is CASSVLGQSGDEQFF. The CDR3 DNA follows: TGTGCCAGCAGTGTCTTAGGGCAATCAGGGGATGAGCAGTTCTTC.

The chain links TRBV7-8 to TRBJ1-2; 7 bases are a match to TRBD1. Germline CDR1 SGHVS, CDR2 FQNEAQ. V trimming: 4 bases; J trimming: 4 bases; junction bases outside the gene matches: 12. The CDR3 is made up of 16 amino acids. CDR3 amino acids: CASSSRDRTGVYGYTF. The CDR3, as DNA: TGTGCCAGCAGCTCCCGAGACCGAACAGGGGTCTATGGCTACACCTTC.

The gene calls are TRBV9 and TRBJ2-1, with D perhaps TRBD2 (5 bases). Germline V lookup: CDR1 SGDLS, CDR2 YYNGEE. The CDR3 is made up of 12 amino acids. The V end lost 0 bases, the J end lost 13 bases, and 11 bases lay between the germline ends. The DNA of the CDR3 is TGTGCCAGCAGCGTAGAACCGGGATCCCAGTTCTTC. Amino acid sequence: CASSVEPGSQFF.

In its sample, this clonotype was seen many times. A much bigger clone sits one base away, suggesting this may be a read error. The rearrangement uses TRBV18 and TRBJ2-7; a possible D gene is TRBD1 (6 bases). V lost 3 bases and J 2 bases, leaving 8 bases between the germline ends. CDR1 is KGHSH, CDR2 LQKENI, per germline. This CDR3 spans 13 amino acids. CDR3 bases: TGTGCCAGCTCACCCGGGACAACCTACGAGCAGTACTTC. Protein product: CASSPGTTYEQYF.

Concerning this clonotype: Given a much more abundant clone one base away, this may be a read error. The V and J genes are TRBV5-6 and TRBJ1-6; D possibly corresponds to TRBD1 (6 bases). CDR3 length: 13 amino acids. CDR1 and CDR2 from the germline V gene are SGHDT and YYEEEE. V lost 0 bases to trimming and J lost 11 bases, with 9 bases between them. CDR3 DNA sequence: TGTGCCAGCAGCTTGGACAGGGATACACCCCTCCACTTT. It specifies CASSLDRDTPLHF.

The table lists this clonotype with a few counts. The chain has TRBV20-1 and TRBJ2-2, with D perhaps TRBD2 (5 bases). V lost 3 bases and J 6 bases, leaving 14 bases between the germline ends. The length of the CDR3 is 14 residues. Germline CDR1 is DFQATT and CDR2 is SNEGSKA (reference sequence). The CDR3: CSASRGPHAGELFF. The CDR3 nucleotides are TGCAGTGCTAGTCGAGGGCCACATGCCGGGGAGCTGTTTTTT.

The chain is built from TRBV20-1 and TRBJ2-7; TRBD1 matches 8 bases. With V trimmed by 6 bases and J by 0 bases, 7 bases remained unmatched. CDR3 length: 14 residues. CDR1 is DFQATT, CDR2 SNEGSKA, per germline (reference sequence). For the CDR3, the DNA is TGCAGTGCGCTCCAGGGGGCCCACTCCTACGAGCAGTACTTC. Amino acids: CSALQGAHSYEQYF.

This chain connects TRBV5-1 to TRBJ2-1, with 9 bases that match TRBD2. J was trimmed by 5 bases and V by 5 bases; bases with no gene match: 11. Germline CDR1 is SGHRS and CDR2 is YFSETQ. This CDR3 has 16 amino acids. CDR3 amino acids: CASRTLATSGHNEQFF. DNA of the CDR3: TGCGCCAGCAGGACCTTGGCGACTAGCGGCCACAATGAGCAGTTCTTC. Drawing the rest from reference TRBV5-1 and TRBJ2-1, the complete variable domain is KAGVTQTPRYLIKTRGQQVTLSCSPISGHRSVSWYQQTPGQGLQFLFEYFSETQRNKGNFPGRFSGRQFSNSRSEMNVSTLELGDSALYLCASRTLATSGHNEQFFGPGTRLTVL.

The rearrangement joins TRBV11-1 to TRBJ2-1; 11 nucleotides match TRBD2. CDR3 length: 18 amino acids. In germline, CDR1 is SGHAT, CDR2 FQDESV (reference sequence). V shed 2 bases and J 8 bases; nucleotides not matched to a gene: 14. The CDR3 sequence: CASSLPVRLAGRSHEQFF. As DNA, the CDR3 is TGTGCCAGCAGCTTACCCGTTCGACTAGCGGGACGAAGCCATGAGCAGTTCTTC.

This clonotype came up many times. The DNA of the CDR3 is TGCGCCAGCAGCCAAGAAAATGTCAGGGGGCGCGATGGCTACACCTTC. Translation gives CASSQENVRGRDGYTF. The J gene is TRBJ1-2, the V gene TRBV4-1; 8 nucleotides match TRBD1. CDR1 is MGHRA, CDR2 YSYEKL, per germline. V was pared by 0 bases and J by 6 bases, with 9 bases of the junction left unmatched. There are 16 residues in the CDR3.

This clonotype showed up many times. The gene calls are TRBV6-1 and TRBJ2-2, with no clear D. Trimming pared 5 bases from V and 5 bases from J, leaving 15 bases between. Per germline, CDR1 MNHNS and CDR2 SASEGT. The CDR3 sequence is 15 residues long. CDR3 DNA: TGTGCCAGCAGTCCACTGAATGCTGGAACCGGGGAGCTGTTTTTT. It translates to CASSPLNAGTGELFF.

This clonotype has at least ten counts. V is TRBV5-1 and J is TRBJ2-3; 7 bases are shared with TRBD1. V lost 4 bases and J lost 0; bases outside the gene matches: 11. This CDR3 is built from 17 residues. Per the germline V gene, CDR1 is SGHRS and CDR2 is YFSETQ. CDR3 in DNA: TGCGCCAGCAGCAACCCGGGACAGCAGGTTAGCACAGATACGCAGTATTTT. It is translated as CASSNPGQQVSTDTQYF.

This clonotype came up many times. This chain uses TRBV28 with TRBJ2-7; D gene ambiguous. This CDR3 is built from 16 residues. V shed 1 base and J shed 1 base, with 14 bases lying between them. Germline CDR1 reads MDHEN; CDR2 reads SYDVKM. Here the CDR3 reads CASSLFGNDGSYEQYF. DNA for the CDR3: TGTGCCAGCAGTTTATTTGGTAATGACGGTTCCTACGAGCAGTACTTC.

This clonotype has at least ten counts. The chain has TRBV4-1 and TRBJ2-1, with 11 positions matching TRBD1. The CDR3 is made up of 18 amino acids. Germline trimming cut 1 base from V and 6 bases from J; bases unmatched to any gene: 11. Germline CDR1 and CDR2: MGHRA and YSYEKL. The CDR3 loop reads CASSQVRRPGQGGNEQFF. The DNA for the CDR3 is TGCGCCAGCAGCCAAGTTCGCCGCCCGGGACAGGGGGGCAATGAGCAGTTCTTC.

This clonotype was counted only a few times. The CDR3: CASSHTSGGLNNEQFF. CDR3 nucleotide sequence: TGTGCCAGCAGCCATACTTCGGGGGGGCTAAACAATGAGCAGTTCTTC. The chain recombines TRBV27 with TRBJ2-1, with 8 nucleotides matching TRBD2. V lost 6 bases and J lost 5; bases outside the gene matches: 12. Germline loops: CDR1 MNHEY, CDR2 SMNVEV (reference sequence). The CDR3 totals 16 residues.

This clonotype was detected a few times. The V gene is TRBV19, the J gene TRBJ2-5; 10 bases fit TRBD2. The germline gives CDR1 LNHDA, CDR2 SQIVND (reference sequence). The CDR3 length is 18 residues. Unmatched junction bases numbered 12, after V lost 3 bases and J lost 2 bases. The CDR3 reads CASSITYIGLADQETQYF. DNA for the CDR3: TGTGCCAGTAGTATCACATATATAGGACTAGCGGATCAAGAGACCCAGTACTTC.

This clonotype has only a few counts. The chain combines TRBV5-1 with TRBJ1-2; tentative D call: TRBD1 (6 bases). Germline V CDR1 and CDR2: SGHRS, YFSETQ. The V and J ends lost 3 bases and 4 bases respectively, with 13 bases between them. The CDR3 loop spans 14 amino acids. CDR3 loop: CASSWTESTYGYTF. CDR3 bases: TGCGCCAGCAGCTGGACAGAATCTACCTATGGCTACACCTTC.

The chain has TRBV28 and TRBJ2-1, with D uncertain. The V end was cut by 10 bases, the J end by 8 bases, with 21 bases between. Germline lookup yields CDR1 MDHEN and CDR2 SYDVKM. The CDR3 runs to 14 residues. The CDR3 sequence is CAIGPWVSEDEQFF. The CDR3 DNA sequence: TGTGCCATCGGACCCTGGGTTTCCGAGGATGAGCAGTTCTTC.

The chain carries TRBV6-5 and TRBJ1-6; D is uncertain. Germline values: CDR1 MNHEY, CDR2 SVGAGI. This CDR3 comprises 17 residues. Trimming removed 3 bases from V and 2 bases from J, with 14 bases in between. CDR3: CASSYWVPSTYNSPLHF. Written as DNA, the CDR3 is TGTGCCAGCAGTTATTGGGTGCCGAGTACCTATAATTCACCCCTCCACTTT.

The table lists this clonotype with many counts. CDR3 sequence reads: CSVPRGPTDTQYF. The CDR3 DNA follows: TGCAGCGTCCCAAGGGGCCCCACAGATACGCAGTATTTT. The rearrangement joins TRBV29-1 to TRBJ2-3; a possible D gene is TRBD1 (5 bases). Germline CDR1 reads SQVTM; CDR2 reads ANQGSEA. The CDR3 runs 13 residues. The ends were cut back, 6 bases at V and 2 bases at J, with 12 bases in the middle.

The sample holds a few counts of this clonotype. The CDR3 nucleotides read TGTGCCAGCAGTTACCTCATCAACCCGGGACAGGGGCCACGAAAACTGTTTTTT. Its protein product is CASSYLINPGQGPRKLFF. V usage is TRBV6-5 and J usage is TRBJ1-4, with TRBD1 matching 10 bases. Germline V CDR1 and CDR2: MNHEY, SVGAGI. The CDR3 contains 18 residues. Trimming cost V 2 bases and J 10 bases; bases outside gene matches: 16.

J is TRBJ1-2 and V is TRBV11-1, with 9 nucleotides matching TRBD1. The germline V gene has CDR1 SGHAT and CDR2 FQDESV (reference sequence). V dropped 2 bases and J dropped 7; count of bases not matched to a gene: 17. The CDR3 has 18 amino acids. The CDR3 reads CASSLRGVGTGQGFGYTF. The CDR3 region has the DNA TGTGCCAGCAGCTTACGTGGGGTAGGCACGGGACAGGGCTTTGGCTACACCTTC.

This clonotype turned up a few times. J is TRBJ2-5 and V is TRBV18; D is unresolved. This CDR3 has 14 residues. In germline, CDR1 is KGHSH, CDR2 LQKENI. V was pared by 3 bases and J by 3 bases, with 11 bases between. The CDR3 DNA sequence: TGTGCCAGCTCACCTTCACTACCAGAAGAGACCCAGTACTTC. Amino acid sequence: CASSPSLPEETQYF.

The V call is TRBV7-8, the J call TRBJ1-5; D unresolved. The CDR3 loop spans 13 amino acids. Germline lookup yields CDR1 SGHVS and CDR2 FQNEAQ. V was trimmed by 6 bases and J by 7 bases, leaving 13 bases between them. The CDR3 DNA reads TGTGCCAGCAGTTCGCGGGGATACCAGCCCCAGCATTTT. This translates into CASSSRGYQPQHF.

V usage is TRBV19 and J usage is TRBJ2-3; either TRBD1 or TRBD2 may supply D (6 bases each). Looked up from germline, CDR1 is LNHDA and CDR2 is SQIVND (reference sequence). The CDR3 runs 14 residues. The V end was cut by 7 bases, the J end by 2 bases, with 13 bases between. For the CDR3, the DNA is TGTGCCAGTAAGGGGAGGACAGCCACAGATACGCAGTATTTT. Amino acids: CASKGRTATDTQYF.